The 12 T cell receptor beta chains reported below all come from one sample, sequenced in a study of cytotoxic CD8 clonotypes in ibrutinib-treated CLL. Using immunoSEQ multiplex PCR, the repertoire was profiled, and TCRdb retains in-frame clones only, with some absent. Altogether approximately 190,000 clones are present, about three quarters being singletons, with the ten largest covering roughly 6.4%. This sample comprised PBMCs, obtained after 12 months of ibrutinib treatment. The receptors stem from a human donor with chronic lymphocytic leukemia.

Comment on this clone: Other nucleotide sequences from this sample produce the same CDR3. This chain connects TRBV6-5 to TRBJ1-2; D is unclear. The ends were cut back, 4 bases at V and 2 bases at J, with 5 bases in the middle. The CDR3 loop spans 12 amino acids. Germline values: CDR1 MNHEY, CDR2 SVGAGI. The CDR3: CASSSPNYGYTF. The CDR3 DNA is TGTGCCAGCAGTTCACCCAACTATGGCTACACCTTC.

This sequence joins TRBV10-3 and TRBJ2-7; 9 bases fit TRBD2. The CDR3 sequence is 14 residues long. The germline gives CDR1 ENHRY, CDR2 SYGVKD. After removal of 4 bases from V and 7 bases from J, the junction contained 8 bases not matched to a gene. Written as DNA, the CDR3 is TGTGCCATCAGTGTGGCTAGCGGGACGCGAGAGCAGTACTTC. Residues: CAISVASGTREQYF.

The gene calls are TRBV18 and TRBJ1-4; weak D call: TRBD1 (5 bases). The CDR3 runs to 13 residues. Trimming took off 6 bases at V and 4 bases at J, with 9 bases between the two ends. Germline V CDR1 and CDR2: KGHSH, LQKENI. The CDR3 region has the DNA TGTGCCAGCTCCCACGACAGTAATGAAAAACTGTTTTTT. This codes for CASSHDSNEKLFF.

This chain joins TRBV28 and TRBJ2-2, with D possibly called TRBD1 or TRBD2 (6 bases each). Trimming left V 7 bases short and J 6 bases short, with 21 bases between. The germline gives CDR1 MDHEN, CDR2 SYDVKM. The length of the CDR3 is 16 residues. The CDR3 sequence is CASIPSGGVRAGELFF. CDR3 DNA sequence: TGTGCCAGCATTCCCTCCGGGGGCGTGAGGGCCGGGGAGCTGTTTTTT. Using reference TRBV28 and TRBJ2-2 for the parts outside the CDR3, the full variable domain is DVKVTQSSRYLVKRTGEKVFLECVQDMDHENMFWYRQDPGLGLRLIYFSYDVKMKEKGDIPEGYSVSREKKERFSLILESASTNQTSMYLCASIPSGGVRAGELFFGEGSRLTVL.

The rearrangement links TRBV7-8 to TRBJ2-1, with D perhaps matching TRBD2 (5 bases). V lost 5 bases, J lost 7 bases, and 24 bases lay in between. The CDR3 runs to 17 residues. Germline assignment: CDR1 SGHVS and CDR2 FQNEAQ. The CDR3 protein is CASSAPGSARLGNEQFF. CDR3 bases: TGTGCCAGCAGCGCCCCGGGGTCGGCTCGGCTGGGGAATGAGCAGTTCTTC.

V usage is TRBV5-6 and J usage is TRBJ1-6, with a tentative D call TRBD1 (6 bases). CDR3 length equals 16 residues. The ends were cut back, 1 base at V and 9 bases at J, with 17 bases in the middle. In germline, CDR1 is SGHDT, CDR2 YYEEEE. Written as DNA, the CDR3 is TGTGCCAGCAGCTTGAGTTCGCAGGGGTGGGCTTCACCCCTCCACTTT. Protein product: CASSLSSQGWASPLHF. Combining the CDR3 with reference TRBV5-6 and TRBJ1-6 gives the whole variable domain DAGVTQSPTHLIKTRGQQVTLRCSPKSGHDTVSWYQQALGQGPQFIFQYYEEEERQRGNFPDRFSGHQFPNYSSELNVNALLLGDSALYLCASSLSSQGWASPLHFGNGTRLTVT.

The chain joins TRBV9 to TRBJ2-4, with no clear D. V lost 3 bases, J lost 7 bases, and 8 bases lay in between. Germline V gives CDR1 SGDLS, CDR2 YYNGEE. There are 12 residues in the CDR3. CDR3: CASSDPRNIQYF. As DNA, the CDR3 is TGTGCCAGCAGCGACCCCCGGAACATTCAGTACTTC. Variable domain in full (rest from reference TRBV9 and TRBJ2-4): DSGVTQTPKHLITATGQRVTLRCSPRSGDLSVYWYQQSLDQGLQFLIQYYNGEERAKGNILERFSAQQFPDLHSELNLSSLELGDSALYFCASSDPRNIQYFGAGTRLSVL.

The chain joins TRBV2 to TRBJ1-3, with D unclear. Trimming removed 3 bases at V and 0 bases at J, with 6 bases between. The germline CDR1 and CDR2 sequences are SNHLY and FYNNEI. This CDR3 is built from 14 residues. CDR3 in amino acids: CASSESYSGNTIYF. Here the CDR3 DNA reads TGTGCCAGCAGTGAGTCGTACTCTGGAAACACCATATATTTT.

The rearrangement uses TRBV2 and TRBJ2-5; 10 nucleotides agree with TRBD2. J was trimmed by 7 bases and V by 4 bases; bases with no gene match: 6. The CDR3 extends over 14 amino acids. Germline V gives CDR1 SNHLY, CDR2 FYNNEI. CDR3: CASSGSGGAGTQYF. CDR3 sequence (DNA): TGTGCCAGCAGTGGCAGCGGGGGGGCCGGGACCCAGTACTTC. Supplemented by reference TRBV2 and TRBJ2-5, the full variable domain reads EPEVTQTPSHQVTQMGQEVILRCVPISNHLYFYWYRQILGQKVEFLVSFYNNEISEKSEIFDDQFSVERPDGSNFTLKIRSTKLEDSAMYFCASSGSGGAGTQYFGPGTRLLVL.

This clone was counted at least ten times. The V gene is TRBV21-1, the J gene TRBJ1-5; TRBD1, the table's D call, was not compared with the DNA. TRBV21-1 constitutes a pseudogene. The CDR3 consists of 13 residues. The CDR3 loop is CASSKNRDRAQHF. As DNA, the CDR3 is TGTGCCAGCAGCAAAAACCGGGACAGGGCCCAGCATTTT.

This clone showed up just a few times. The rearrangement uses TRBV20-1 and TRBJ2-7; unclear D gene. Germline assignment: CDR1 DFQATT and CDR2 SNEGSKA (reference sequence). The V and J ends lost 1 base and 4 bases respectively, with 2 bases between them. The CDR3 extends over 10 amino acids. The CDR3 DNA reads as TGCAGTGCTAGAGGGTACGAGCAGTACTTC. Protein: CSARGYEQYF.

This sequence joins TRBV4-1 and TRBJ2-7, with D uncertain. This CDR3 contains 13 residues. Trimming took off 1 base at V and 7 bases at J, with 11 bases between the two ends. The germline V gene has CDR1 MGHRA and CDR2 YSYEKL. The CDR3 sequence: CASSQGKYGEQYF. The CDR3 DNA sequence: TGCGCCAGCAGCCAAGGGAAGTACGGGGAGCAGTACTTC.